This section outlines one T cell receptor beta chain sequence together with its context. The record originates from a study of CD8+ T cells in alopecia areata. Extracted RNA was reverse transcribed, and the resulting cDNA served as sequencing template. Libraries were prepared by immunoSEQ multiplex PCR; TCRdb keeps only in-frame clonotypes and omits some of them. The sample lists about 300,000 clones; more than 45% were seen once. Described treatment: oral pan-JAK inhibitor, 5-10 mg twice daily. Here the sequenced sample was CD4+ T cells sorted from blood, taken at week 24, from a patient treated with tofacitinib. The receptor's source is a human donor with alopecia areata.

This CDR3 is CASSFQGGESPLHF. The CDR3 DNA follows: TGTGCCAGCAGCTTCCAGGGAGGGGAATCACCCCTCCACTTT. This chain connects TRBV7-2 to TRBJ1-6; TRBD1 might be the D (5 bases). Trimming cost V 3 bases and J 10 bases, with 13 bases left between them. CDR1 is SGHTA, CDR2 FQGNSA, per germline. There are 14 residues in the CDR3.